One T cell receptor (beta chain) is described in this entry. This CDR3 is 17 amino acids long. The V and J ends lost 10 bases and 2 bases, in that order; junction bases with no gene match: 14. Per the germline V gene, CDR1 is MNHNY and CDR2 is SVGAGI (reference sequence). A J-beta primer mix and a sample-barcoded 5' primer were used in a second PCR of about 6 to 12 cycles. TCRdb re-analysed the 5' RACE reads in MiXCR, keeping a single row per CDR3 protein. The sample has fewer than 1,000,000 distinct CDR3 sequences; more than 40% are singletons. The data are from a study of blood T cells in healthy people across ages.

The source material was blood. The TCR sequence derives from a man in his 60s in good health. V is TRBV6-6 and J is TRBJ2-6, with 7 bases aligning to TRBD1. The CDR3 spells CATTKQGQQTGANVLTF. The CDR3 DNA reads as TGTGCCACCACCAAGCAGGGACAGCAGACTGGGGCCAACGTCCTGACTTTC.